This T cell receptor (beta chain) originates from a study of regulatory T cells in long-lasting Graves disease. Broader study findings: The study found persistent patients shared more public clonotypes (roughly 2,600) than new patients (approximately 970).

Time point reported: newly diagnosed GD, antithyroid drugs for less than 3 months. With RNA extracted from PBMCs as input, the TCR library was made. Per the germline V gene, CDR1 is SGDLS and CDR2 is YYNGEE. This CDR3 is built from 16 residues. J lost 9 bases, V lost 3 bases, and 14 bases had no gene match. This clonotype was detected only a few times. Its target is not known. Assembly of TCR beta libraries relied on iRepertoire HTBI primers together with Arm-PCR of CDR3 regions. MiXCR, run by TCRdb on the multiplex PCR reads, gives a single entry per CDR3 protein. This sample has a few hundred thousand distinct CDR3 sequences; about 17% occur once, and the top ten carry approximately 20%.

The rearrangement uses TRBV9 and TRBJ2-5; the match to TRBD2 covers 10 bases. This material consisted of peripheral blood mononuclear cells (PBMCs), taken at new diagnosis, from a patient treated with antithyroid drugs. The sequence was collected from a female donor with Graves disease. CDR3 DNA: TGTGCCAGCAGCGAGCAGCGGGAGGGGCTTTTAGGGGCCCAGTACTTC. Protein: CASSEQREGLLGAQYF. The full variable domain, completed using reference TRBV9 and TRBJ2-5, is DSGVTQTPKHLITATGQRVTLRCSPRSGDLSVYWYQQSLDQGLQFLIQYYNGEERAKGNILERFSAQQFPDLHSELNLSSLELGDSALYFCASSEQREGLLGAQYFGPGTRLLVL.